The 16 T cell receptor beta chains reported below all come from one sample, sequenced in a study of shared clonotypes between healthy human individuals. This table comes from immunoSEQ multiplex PCR, and its TCRdb copy is limited to in-frame clones, with some not included. The sample records roughly 380,000 clones, 90% to 98% being singletons. The source material was memory CD8+ T cells sorted from blood. Specified subset: CD45RO+ cells pooled with CCR7-negative TemRA cells. These receptors came from a man aged 25 to 45 in good health.

The V and J genes are TRBV11-2 and TRBJ2-7; TRBD1 aligns across 9 bases. Germline trimming cut 5 bases from V and 11 bases from J; bases unmatched to any gene: 7. CDR3 length: 12 amino acids. Per germline, CDR1 SGHAT and CDR2 FQNNGV. The DNA for the CDR3 is TGTGCCAGCAGCAACCGGGACAGGGAAAAGTACTTC. This sequence encodes CASSNRDREKYF.

CDR3 coding DNA: TGTGCCAGCAGCTTGACCACCAATGAGCAGTTCTTC. Its protein product is CASSLTTNEQFF. V and J are TRBV6-5 and TRBJ2-1; no firm D call. The CDR3 sequence is 12 residues long. Trimming took 6 bases from V and 6 from J, leaving 9 bases between them. Germline CDR1 is MNHEY and CDR2 is SVGAGI.

The V call is TRBV28, the J call TRBJ2-7; D is perhaps TRBD1 or TRBD2 (5 bases each). V lost 3 bases and J lost 3, with 18 bases in between. The CDR3 spans 16 residues. Looked up from germline, CDR1 is MDHEN and CDR2 is SYDVKM. CDR3 bases: TGTGCCAGCAGTTTGGAAGGGGCGGGTCGTAGCTACGAGCAGTACTTC. It translates to CASSLEGAGRSYEQYF.

The chain uses TRBV13 and TRBJ2-3; D is uncertain. Germline V CDR1 and CDR2: PRHDT, FYEKMQ (reference sequence). The CDR3 contains 13 residues. Trimming cost V 1 base and J 1 base, with 3 bases left between them. The CDR3 here is CASSLEGTDTQYF. CDR3 in DNA: TGTGCCAGCAGCTTAGAGGGCACAGATACGCAGTATTTT. Using reference TRBV13 and TRBJ2-3 for the parts outside the CDR3, the full variable domain is AAGVIQSPRHLIKEKRETATLKCYPIPRHDTVYWYQQGPGQDPQFLISFYEKMQSDKGSIPDRFSAQQFSDYHSELNMSSLELGDSALYFCASSLEGTDTQYFGPGTRLTVL.

This clone was counted once. The V and J genes are TRBV28 and TRBJ2-3; 7 positions match TRBD1. J was trimmed by 4 bases and V by 5 bases; bases with no gene match: 3. The CDR3 is 13 amino acids. The V gene's germline CDR1 is MDHEN and CDR2 SYDVKM. The CDR3: CASSRQGPDTQYF. The CDR3 DNA follows: TGTGCCAGCAGTAGACAGGGTCCAGATACGCAGTATTTT.

With regard to this clone: Other DNA sequences in the sample encode the same CDR3. The rearrangement joins TRBV7-8 to TRBJ2-5; 13 bases are a match to TRBD2. Trimming removed 5 bases from V and 5 bases from J; junction bases left unmatched: 2. The CDR3 contains 14 residues. CDR1 SGHVS and CDR2 FQNEAQ come from the germline V gene. The CDR3 region is CASSQTSGGETQYF. CDR3 sequence (DNA): TGTGCCAGCAGCCAGACTAGCGGGGGGGAGACCCAGTACTTC.

The rearrangement uses TRBV10-1 and TRBJ2-2, with 13 nucleotides matching TRBD2. V trimming: 4 bases; J trimming: 4 bases; junction bases outside the gene matches: 0. The CDR3 has 15 residues. Looked up from germline, CDR1 is WNHNN and CDR2 is SYGVQD (reference sequence). The CDR3 DNA sequence: TGCGCCAGCAGTGGGACTAGCGGGAGCACCGGGGAGCTGTTTTTT. It codes for CASSGTSGSTGELFF.

For the CDR3, the DNA is TGTGCCAGCAGCCGTGTCGGTTTTCGGCAGGGGGCAGGCTACACCTTC. Amino acid sequence: CASSRVGFRQGAGYTF. This sequence joins TRBV28 and TRBJ1-2, with TRBD1 identical over 8 bases. Germline loops: CDR1 MDHEN, CDR2 SYDVKM. The CDR3 sequence is 16 residues long. V was pared by 6 bases and J by 8 bases, with 17 bases of the junction left unmatched.

The V call is TRBV5-1, the J call TRBJ2-2, with D perhaps TRBD1 (6 bases). This CDR3 is built from 13 residues. Trimming pared 6 bases from V and 2 bases from J, leaving 8 bases between. CDR1 SGHRS and CDR2 YFSETQ come from the germline V gene. The CDR3 bases are TGCGCCAGCATGGGGACAAACACCGGGGAGCTGTTTTTT. It yields the protein CASMGTNTGELFF.

The V gene is TRBV5-1, the J gene TRBJ2-3, with TRBD1 identical over 7 bases. With V trimmed by 2 bases and J by 2 bases, 8 bases remained unmatched. The V gene's germline CDR1 is SGHRS and CDR2 YFSETQ. The CDR3 spans 16 residues. The CDR3 DNA reads as TGCGCCAGCAGCTTAACTCCGGGACAGCCCACAGATACGCAGTATTTT. Translation gives CASSLTPGQPTDTQYF.

This clone has only one observation. This sequence joins TRBV6-1 and TRBJ2-2; tentatively, D is TRBD2 (6 bases). Germline V CDR1 and CDR2: MNHNS, SASEGT. V dropped 6 bases and J dropped 3 bases, with 8 bases sitting between them. This CDR3 is built from 13 residues. CDR3 sequence (DNA): TGTGCCAGCAGCGCTAGCGACACCGGGGAGCTGTTTTTT. It codes for CASSASDTGELFF.

This chain links TRBV7-9 with TRBJ2-1, with TRBD2 identical over 10 bases. Germline-derived CDR1 and CDR2 are SEHNR and FQNEAQ (reference sequence). This CDR3 has 19 amino acids. V shed 2 bases, J shed 0 bases, and the junction held 10 bases outside the gene matches. In nucleotides, the CDR3 is TGTGCCAGCAGCTTACCCCACAGGGCTAGCGGGAGCTCCTACAATGAGCAGTTCTTC. This sequence encodes CASSLPHRASGSSYNEQFF. The full variable domain, completed using reference TRBV7-9 and TRBJ2-1, is DTGVSQNPRHKITKRGQNVTFRCDPISEHNRLYWYRQTLGQGPEFLTYFQNEAQLEKSRLLSDRFSAERPKGSFSTLEIQRTEQGDSAMYLCASSLPHRASGSSYNEQFFGPGTRLTVL.

This chain links TRBV5-1 with TRBJ2-5; possibly TRBD1 for D (6 bases). The CDR3 extends over 14 amino acids. The V gene lost 0 bases and the J gene lost 5 bases, with 11 bases spanning the gap. Germline V gene lookup returns CDR1 SGHRS and CDR2 YFSETQ. The CDR3 DNA sequence: TGCGCCAGCAGCTTGGATTCAGGGGTGGAGACCCAGTACTTC. Amino acids: CASSLDSGVETQYF.

This clone showed up just once. This chain connects TRBV5-4 to TRBJ2-7; maybe TRBD2 (6 bases). Germline CDR1 is SGHNT and CDR2 is YYREEE (reference sequence). Trimming pared 4 bases from V and 0 bases from J, leaving 14 bases between. There are 15 residues in the CDR3. CDR3 sequence: CASSAEGRSSYEQYF. CDR3 sequence (DNA): TGTGCCAGCAGCGCGGAGGGCAGGAGCTCCTACGAGCAGTACTTC.

The chain joins TRBV5-1 to TRBJ2-2, with D possibly matching TRBD1 (6 bases). Germline loops: CDR1 SGHRS, CDR2 YFSETQ. The V end lost 4 bases, the J end lost 4 bases, and 14 bases lay between the germline ends. The CDR3 is 15 residues long. Here the CDR3 DNA reads TGCGCCAGCAGCCTTGTGTTAGGGGGCACCGGGGAGCTGTTTTTT. It codes for CASSLVLGGTGELFF.

This chain joins TRBV10-3 and TRBJ2-6; D is unresolved. Germline CDR1 ENHRY, CDR2 SYGVKD. The CDR3 runs 13 residues. Trimming took 8 bases from V and 4 from J, leaving 9 bases between them. CDR3 residues: CAISQSGANVLTF. DNA of the CDR3: TGTGCCATCTCCCAGTCGGGGGCCAACGTCCTGACTTTC.